Below, 17 T cell receptor beta chains from the same sample are listed, as sequenced in a study of T cells in Graves' hyperthyroidism and ophthalmopathy. The source material, RNA transcripts, was used to amplify TCR beta CDR3 regions. During a first-round RT-PCR of the TCR CDR3, the HTBI primer set was used. TCRdb re-analysed the multiplex PCR reads in MiXCR, keeping a single row per CDR3 protein. The sample shows hundreds of thousands of distinct CDR3 sequences, approximately 14% of them seen only once. Sequencing was carried out using blood. All receptors derive from a woman between 50 and 59 years old with Graves' ophthalmopathy.

On this clonotype itself: Given a much more abundant clone one base away, this may be a read error. This CDR3 fails to terminate in the conserved phenylalanine or tryptophan, so it likely reflects a read error. The rearrangement uses TRBV19 and TRBJ2-7; tentatively, D is TRBD2 (6 bases). V lost 0 bases and J 6 bases, leaving 12 bases between the germline ends. This CDR3 spans 14 amino acids. The germline V gene encodes CDR1 LNHDA and CDR2 SQIVND (reference sequence). This CDR3 is CASSIEDGRGEQYL. The CDR3 nucleotides are TGTGCCAGTAGTATAGAGGACGGGAGAGGCGAGCAGTACCTC.

V is TRBV29-1 and J is TRBJ2-1, with 9 bases fitting TRBD1. This CDR3 is 14 amino acids long. Germline CDR1 and CDR2: SQVTM and ANQGSEA. V shed 6 bases and J 3 bases; nucleotides not matched to a gene: 6. CDR3: CSVTDRGDYNEQFF. The CDR3 DNA reads as TGCAGCGTCACAGACAGGGGGGACTACAATGAGCAGTTCTTC.

The table lists this clonotype with many counts. This chain joins TRBV2 and TRBJ1-1; D is perhaps TRBD1 (5 bases). Germline CDR1 reads SNHLY; CDR2 reads FYNNEI. CDR3 size: 13 residues. Trimming cost V 9 bases and J 4 bases, with 15 bases left between them. The DNA of the CDR3 is TGTGCCAGGTTAGCGGGGGACGGCACTGAAGCTTTCTTT. This encodes CARLAGDGTEAFF.

The chain is built from TRBV6-1 and TRBJ2-7; 7 positions agree with TRBD1. V was clipped by 5 bases and J by 6 bases; unmatched bases: 7. Germline-derived CDR1 and CDR2 are MNHNS and SASEGT. The CDR3 extends over 13 amino acids. The CDR3 DNA sequence: TGTGCCAGCAGTAACCCACAGGGGCCCGAGCAGTACTTC. Its protein is CASSNPQGPEQYF.

This clonotype appeared a few times. The chain carries TRBV6-2 or TRBV6-3 and TRBJ2-7; 7 bases are a match to TRBD2. The CDR3 runs 15 residues. V dropped 1 base and J dropped 6; count of bases not matched to a gene: 9. The V gene's germline CDR1 is MNHEY and CDR2 SVGEGT. CDR3 nucleotides: TGTGCCAGCAGTTACTTAGCGGGCGGCCTCTCCGAGCAGTACTTC. Translation: CASSYLAGGLSEQYF.

This clonotype was recorded a few times. The chain has TRBV12-5 and TRBJ1-3; D remains ambiguous. CDR3 length: 14 amino acids. V was clipped by 0 bases and J by 2 bases, with 5 bases between them. Per germline, CDR1 LGHNT and CDR2 FRNRAP. Here the CDR3 DNA reads TGTGCTAGTGGTTTGGTACCCCCTGGAAACACCATATATTTT. Translated, it gives CASGLVPPGNTIYF.

This clonotype was seen a handful of times. A read error is possible here, since a much larger clone lies one base away. The chain is built from TRBV6-1 and TRBJ2-1; 7 bases are shared with TRBD2. The CDR3 loop spans 16 amino acids. Germline CDR1 MNHNS, CDR2 SASEGT. The CDR3 DNA follows: TGTGCCAGCAGCCCAACGCCGGGCGGGAGTTGGGATGAGCAGGTCTTC. This sequence encodes CASSPTPGGSWDEQVF.

A few counts support this clonotype. The chain is built from TRBV20-1 and TRBJ1-4, with D unresolved. The CDR3 loop spans 14 amino acids. Trimming shortened V by 3 bases and J by 0 bases, and 8 bases separated the two germline ends. CDR1 is DFQATT and CDR2 is SNEGSKA in the germline V gene (reference sequence). CDR3 residues: CSASRQPTNEKLFF. The DNA for the CDR3 is TGCAGTGCTAGTAGACAACCAACTAATGAAAAACTGTTTTTT.

This clonotype was recorded many times. The rearrangement joins TRBV6-1 to TRBJ2-5, with 8 bases matching TRBD1. There are 14 residues in the CDR3. Unmatched junction bases numbered 4, after V lost 3 bases and J lost 4 bases. Germline-derived CDR1 and CDR2 are MNHNS and SASEGT. The CDR3 DNA reads as TGTGCCAGCAGTGATGGACAGGGACGAGAGACCCAGTACTTC. It is translated as CASSDGQGRETQYF.

The J gene is TRBJ1-2, the V gene TRBV29-1; perhaps TRBD1 as D (5 bases). This CDR3 has 12 residues. The germline gives CDR1 SQVTM, CDR2 ANQGSEA. Trimming took 5 bases from V and 2 from J, leaving 9 bases between them. The CDR3 coding sequence is TGCAGCGTTAAAGGACAAAACTATGGCTACACCTTC. It specifies CSVKGQNYGYTF.

This clonotype was observed many times. V and J are TRBV7-2 and TRBJ2-5; 11 bases map to TRBD1. CDR3 length equals 17 residues. Trimming removed 0 bases from V and 5 bases from J; junction bases left unmatched: 8. Germline V gene sequence: CDR1 SGHTA, CDR2 FQGNSA. The CDR3 nucleotides are TGTGCCAGCAGCTTAGCGCAGGGGACAGGGGGAAGGGAGACCCAGTACTTC. Translated, it gives CASSLAQGTGGRETQYF.

At least ten counts were recorded for this clonotype. The rearrangement joins TRBV5-1 to TRBJ2-1; tentative D call: TRBD2 (5 bases). V lost 1 base and J 0 bases, leaving 11 bases between the germline ends. The CDR3 is 16 residues long. The V gene's germline CDR1 is SGHRS and CDR2 YFSETQ. CDR3 nucleotides: TGCGCCAGCAGCTTGCGGGATCCGAGCTCCTACAATGAGCAGTTCTTC. Translated, it gives CASSLRDPSSYNEQFF.

This clonotype has at least ten counts. V usage is TRBV28 and J usage is TRBJ2-7; TRBD1 is a possible D gene (5 bases). CDR1 is MDHEN and CDR2 is SYDVKM in the germline V gene. This CDR3 comprises 15 residues. V lost 6 bases and J 2 bases, leaving 17 bases between the germline ends. The CDR3 sequence: CASRFRVGTTYEQYF. The DNA of the CDR3 is TGTGCCAGCAGATTCAGGGTAGGCACGACCTACGAGCAGTACTTC.

The CDR3 DNA sequence: TGTGCCTTCGTGGGAGGACGTGGAAACACCATATATTTT. Translation: CAFVGGRGNTIYF. The chain carries TRBV12-3 or TRBV12-4 and TRBJ1-3; D uncertain. The germline V and J ends were trimmed by 11 bases and 3 bases, with 14 bases remaining between them. The CDR3 is 13 amino acids.

V usage is TRBV10-3 and J usage is TRBJ2-1; TRBD2 matches 12 bases. V trimming: 4 bases; J trimming: 6 bases; junction bases outside the gene matches: 7. The CDR3 spans 16 residues. Looked up from germline, CDR1 is ENHRY and CDR2 is SYGVKD. In DNA, the CDR3 is TGTGCCATCAGTGTACAACTAGCGGGGGGATTCAATGAGCAGTTCTTC. Its protein is CAISVQLAGGFNEQFF.

Notes on this clonotype: One base away lies a much larger clone, so this may be a sequencing read error. The genes are TRBV6-1 and TRBJ1-5; TRBD1 aligns across 8 bases. This CDR3 spans 13 amino acids. Germline assignment: CDR1 MNHNS and CDR2 SASEGT. J gave up 11 bases and V 6 bases, and 9 bases lay outside the gene matches. The CDR3 loop reads CASRRTTGVAQHF. The CDR3 nucleotides are TGTGCCAGCAGGCGAACGACAGGGGTGGCCCAGCATTTT.

This clonotype was counted at least ten times. This chain connects TRBV6-5 to TRBJ2-1; 13 bases line up with TRBD2. The CDR3 consists of 13 residues. Trimming at V came to 2 bases and at J to 11 bases, leaving 0 bases not matched to a gene. Germline V gene data show CDR1 as MNHEY and CDR2 as SVGAGI. CDR3 DNA: TGTGCCAGCAGTTACGGGACTAGCGGGAAGCAGTTCTTC. Amino acid sequence: CASSYGTSGKQFF.